This TCR beta chain was found in a study of shared clonotypes between healthy human individuals. Naive CD8 populations comprised CD45RO-negative cells positively selected for CCR7, excluding terminally differentiated effector memory CD45RA+ cells. Here immunoSEQ multiplex PCR was the method, and the copy in TCRdb shows in-frame clones only, minus some. The sample carries around 2,000,000 clones, over 85% recorded once. V lost 7 bases to trimming and J lost 2 bases, with 14 bases between them. The CDR3 runs to 15 residues. Germline V lookup: CDR1 SNHLY, CDR2 FYNNEI. The rearrangement joins TRBV2 to TRBJ1-4; the D gene is possibly TRBD1 (5 bases). Sequencing used naive CD8+ T cells sorted from blood. This TCR was recovered from a man younger than 30 in good health. CDR3 sequence reads: CASNLGGRTNEKLFF. The DNA for the CDR3 is TGTGCCAGCAACCTTGGGGGACGCACTAATGAAAAACTGTTTTTT.